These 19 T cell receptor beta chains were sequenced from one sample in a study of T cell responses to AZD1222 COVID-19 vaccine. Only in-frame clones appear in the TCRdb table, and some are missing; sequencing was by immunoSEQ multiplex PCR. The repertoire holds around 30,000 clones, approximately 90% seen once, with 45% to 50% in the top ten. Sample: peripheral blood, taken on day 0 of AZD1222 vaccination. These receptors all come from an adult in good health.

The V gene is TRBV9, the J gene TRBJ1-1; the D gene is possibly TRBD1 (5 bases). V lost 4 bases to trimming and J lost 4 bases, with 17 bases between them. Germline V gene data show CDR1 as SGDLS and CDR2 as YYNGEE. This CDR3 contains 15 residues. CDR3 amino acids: CASSSGARVFTEAFF. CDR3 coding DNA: TGTGCCAGCAGCTCCGGGGCCAGGGTGTTCACTGAAGCTTTCTTT.

The CDR3 bases are TGTGCCAGCAGTTTAGCAGGGACCGGCTACACCTTC. Residues: CASSLAGTGYTF. The chain joins TRBV12-3 or TRBV12-4 to TRBJ1-2; perhaps TRBD1 as D (5 bases). There are 12 residues in the CDR3. V gave up 0 bases and J gave up 8 bases, with 7 bases separating them.

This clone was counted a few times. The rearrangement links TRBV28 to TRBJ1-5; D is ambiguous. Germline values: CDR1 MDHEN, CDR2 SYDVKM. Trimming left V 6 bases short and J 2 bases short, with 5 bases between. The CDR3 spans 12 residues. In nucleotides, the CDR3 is TGTGCCAGCAGGGAGGGCAATCAGCCCCAGCATTTT. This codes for CASREGNQPQHF.

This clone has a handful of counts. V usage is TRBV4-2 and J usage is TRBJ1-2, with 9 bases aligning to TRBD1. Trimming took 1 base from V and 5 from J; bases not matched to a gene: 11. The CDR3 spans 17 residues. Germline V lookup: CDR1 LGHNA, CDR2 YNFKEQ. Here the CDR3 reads CASSQVAGTGMWYGYTF. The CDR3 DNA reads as TGTGCCAGCAGCCAAGTTGCCGGGACAGGGATGTGGTATGGCTACACCTTC.

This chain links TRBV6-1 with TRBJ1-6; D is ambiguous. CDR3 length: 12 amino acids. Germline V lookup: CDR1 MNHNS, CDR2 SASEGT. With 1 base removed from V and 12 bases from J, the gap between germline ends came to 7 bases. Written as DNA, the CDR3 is TGTGCCAGCAGTGAAGGAGGGCGACCCCTCCACTTT. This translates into CASSEGGRPLHF.

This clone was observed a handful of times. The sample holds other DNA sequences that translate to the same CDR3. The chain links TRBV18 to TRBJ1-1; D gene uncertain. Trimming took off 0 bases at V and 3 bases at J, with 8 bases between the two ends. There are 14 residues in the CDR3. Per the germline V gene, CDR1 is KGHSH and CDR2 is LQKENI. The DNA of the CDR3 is TGTGCCAGCTCACCACCGTGGCGCGACACTGAAGCTTTCTTT. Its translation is CASSPPWRDTEAFF.

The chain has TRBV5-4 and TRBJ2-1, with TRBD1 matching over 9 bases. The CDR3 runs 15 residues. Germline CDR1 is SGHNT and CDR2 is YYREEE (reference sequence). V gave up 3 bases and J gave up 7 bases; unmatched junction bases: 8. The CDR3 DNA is TGTGCCAGCAGCTCTCGGGACAGGGAAAATAATGAGCAGTTCTTC. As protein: CASSSRDRENNEQFF.

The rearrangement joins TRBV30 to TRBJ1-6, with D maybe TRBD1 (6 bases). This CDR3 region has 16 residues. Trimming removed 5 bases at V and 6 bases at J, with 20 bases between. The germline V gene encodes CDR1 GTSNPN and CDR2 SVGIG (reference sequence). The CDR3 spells CAWQLGGLGGNSPLHF. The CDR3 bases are TGTGCCTGGCAACTTGGGGGGCTAGGTGGTAATTCACCCCTCCACTTT.

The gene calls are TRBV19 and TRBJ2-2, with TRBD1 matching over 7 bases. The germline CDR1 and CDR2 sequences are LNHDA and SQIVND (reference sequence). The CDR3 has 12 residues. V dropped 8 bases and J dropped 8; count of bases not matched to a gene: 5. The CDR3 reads CASGDRSGELFF. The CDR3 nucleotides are TGTGCCAGTGGGGACAGATCAGGGGAGCTGTTTTTT.

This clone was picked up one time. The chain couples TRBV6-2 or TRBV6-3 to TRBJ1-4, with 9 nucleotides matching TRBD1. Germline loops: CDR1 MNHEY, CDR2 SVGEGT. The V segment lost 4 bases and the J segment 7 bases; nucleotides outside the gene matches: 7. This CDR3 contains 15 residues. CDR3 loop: CASSSSTGGGEKLFF. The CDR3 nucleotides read TGTGCCAGCAGTTCGTCGACAGGGGGTGGTGAAAAACTGTTTTTT.

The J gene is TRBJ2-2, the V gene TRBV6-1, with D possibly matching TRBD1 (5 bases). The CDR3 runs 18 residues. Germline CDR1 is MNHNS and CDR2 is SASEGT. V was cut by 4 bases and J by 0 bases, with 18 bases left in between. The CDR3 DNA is TGTGCCAGCAGTGTCAAGGGGATCTCGGCCTCGAACACCGGGGAGCTGTTTTTT. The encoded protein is CASSVKGISASNTGELFF.

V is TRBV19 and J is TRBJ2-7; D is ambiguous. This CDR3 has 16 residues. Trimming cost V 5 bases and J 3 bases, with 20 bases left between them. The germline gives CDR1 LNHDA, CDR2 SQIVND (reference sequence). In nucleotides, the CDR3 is TGTGCCAGTAGTGTTCCCGGGCCCTCCTTACACTACGAGCAGTACTTC. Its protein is CASSVPGPSLHYEQYF.

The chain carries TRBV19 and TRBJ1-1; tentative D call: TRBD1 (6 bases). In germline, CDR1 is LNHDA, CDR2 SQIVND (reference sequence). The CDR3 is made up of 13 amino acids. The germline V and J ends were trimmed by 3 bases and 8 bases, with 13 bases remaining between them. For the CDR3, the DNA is TGTGCCAGTAGTATGGGGACAATGGGGGAAGCTTTCTTT. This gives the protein CASSMGTMGEAFF. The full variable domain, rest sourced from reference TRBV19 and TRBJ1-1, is DGGITQSPKYLFRKEGQNVTLSCEQNLNHDAMYWYRQDPGQGLRLIYYSQIVNDFQKGDIAEGYSVSREKKESFPLTVTSAQKNPTAFYLCASSMGTMGEAFFGQGTRLTVV.

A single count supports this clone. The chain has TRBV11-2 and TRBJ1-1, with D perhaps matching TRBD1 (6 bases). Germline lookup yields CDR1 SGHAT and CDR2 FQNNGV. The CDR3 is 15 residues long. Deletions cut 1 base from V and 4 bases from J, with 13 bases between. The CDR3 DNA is TGTGCCAGCAGCTTAGTCCCGGGGGCGATCACTGAAGCTTTCTTT. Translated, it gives CASSLVPGAITEAFF.

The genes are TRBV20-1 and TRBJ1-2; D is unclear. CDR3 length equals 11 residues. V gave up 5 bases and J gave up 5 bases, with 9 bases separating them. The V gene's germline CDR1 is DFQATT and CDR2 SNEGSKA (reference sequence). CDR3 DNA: TGCAGTGCTTTGGGATTATATGGCTACACCTTC. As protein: CSALGLYGYTF.

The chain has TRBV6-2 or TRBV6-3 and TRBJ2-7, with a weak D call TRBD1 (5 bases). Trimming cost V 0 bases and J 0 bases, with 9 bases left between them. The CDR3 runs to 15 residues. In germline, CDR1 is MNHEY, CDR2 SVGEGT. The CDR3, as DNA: TGTGCCAGCAGTTACTCGTCAGGGCTCTCCTACGAGCAGTACTTC. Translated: CASSYSSGLSYEQYF.

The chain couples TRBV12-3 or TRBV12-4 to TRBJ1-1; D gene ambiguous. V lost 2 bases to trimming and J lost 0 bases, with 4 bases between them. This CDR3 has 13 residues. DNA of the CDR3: TGTGCCAGCAGTTTAAAGATGAACACTGAAGCTTTCTTT. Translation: CASSLKMNTEAFF.

The CDR3 is CASSLGAGESREQYF. The CDR3 DNA reads TGCGCCAGCAGCTTGGGGGCAGGGGAATCGCGCGAGCAGTACTTC. This chain connects TRBV5-1 to TRBJ2-7; D is possibly TRBD1 (6 bases). V lost 0 bases to trimming and J lost 6 bases, with 16 bases between them. This CDR3 region has 15 residues. Germline-derived CDR1 and CDR2 are SGHRS and YFSETQ. The full variable domain, its missing parts supplied by reference TRBV5-1 and TRBJ2-7, is KAGVTQTPRYLIKTRGQQVTLSCSPISGHRSVSWYQQTPGQGLQFLFEYFSETQRNKGNFPGRFSGRQFSNSRSEMNVSTLELGDSALYLCASSLGAGESREQYFGPGTRLTVT.

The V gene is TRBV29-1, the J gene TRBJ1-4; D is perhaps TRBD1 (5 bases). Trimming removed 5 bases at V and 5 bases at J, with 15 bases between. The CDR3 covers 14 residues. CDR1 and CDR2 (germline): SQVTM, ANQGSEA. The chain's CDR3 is CSVRFRDRNEKLFF. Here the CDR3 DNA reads TGCAGCGTTCGATTCCGGGACCGGAATGAAAAACTGTTTTTT. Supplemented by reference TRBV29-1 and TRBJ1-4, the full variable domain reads SAVISQKPSRDICQRGTSLTIQCQVDSQVTMMFWYRQQPGQSLTLIATANQGSEATYESGFVIDKFPISRPNLTFSTLTVSNMSPEDSSIYLCSVRFRDRNEKLFFGSGTQLSVL.